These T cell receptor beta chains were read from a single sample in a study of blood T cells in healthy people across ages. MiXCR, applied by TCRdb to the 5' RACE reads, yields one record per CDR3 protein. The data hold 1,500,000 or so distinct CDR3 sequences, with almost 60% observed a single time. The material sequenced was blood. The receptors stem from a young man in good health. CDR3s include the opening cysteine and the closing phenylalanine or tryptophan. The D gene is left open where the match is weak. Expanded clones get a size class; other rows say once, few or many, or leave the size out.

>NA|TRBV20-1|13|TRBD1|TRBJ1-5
TGCAGTGCCTCGGGACAGCCGGGGCAGCCCCAGCATTTT
CSASGQPGQPQHF
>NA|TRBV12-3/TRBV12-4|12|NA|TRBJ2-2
TGTGCCAGCAGTTTAGTATTCGGGGAGCTGTTTTTT
CASSLVFGELFF
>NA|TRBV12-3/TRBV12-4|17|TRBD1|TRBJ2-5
TGTGCCAGCAGCCGGGGACAGGGGATTACCAACCAAGAGACCCAGTACTTC
CASSRGQGITNQETQYF
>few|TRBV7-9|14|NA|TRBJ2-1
TGTGCCAGCAGCTTAGTGGAGTTATCCAAGGAGCAGTTCTTC
CASSLVELSKEQFF
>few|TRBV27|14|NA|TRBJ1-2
TGTGCCAGCAGTTTAACTGGGACTCACTATGGCTACACCTTC
CASSLTGTHYGYTF
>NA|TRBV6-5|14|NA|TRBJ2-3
TGTGCCAGCGGACCTACAGGGCCCACAGATACGCAGTATTTT
CASGPTGPTDTQYF
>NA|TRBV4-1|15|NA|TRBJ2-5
TGCGCCAGCAGAGGCGGGATGGAAACACAAGAGACCCAGTACTTC
CASRGGMETQETQYF
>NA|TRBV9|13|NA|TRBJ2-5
TGTGCCAGCAGCGCCGGTGAGGGCGAGACCCAGTACTTC
CASSAGEGETQYF
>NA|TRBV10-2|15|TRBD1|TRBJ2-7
TGCGTCAGCAGTGGAACCGGGACAGGGGACCACGAGCAGTACTTC
CVSSGTGTGDHEQYF
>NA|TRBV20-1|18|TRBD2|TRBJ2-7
TGCAGTGCTAGAGATTTTCGTCGGGGGCGAGCGGGAGGGTACGAGCAGTACTTC
CSARDFRRGRAGGYEQYF
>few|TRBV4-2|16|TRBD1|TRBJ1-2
TGTGCCAGCAGCCAAGATGAACAGGGGGCAGGCTATGGCTACACCTTC
CASSQDEQGAGYGYTF
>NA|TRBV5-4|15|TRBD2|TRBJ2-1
TGTGCCAGCAGACCCAGCGGGAGCCTCCCCAATGAGCAGTTCTTC
CASRPSGSLPNEQFF
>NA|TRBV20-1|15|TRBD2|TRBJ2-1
TGCAGTGCTAGGTGGGGGGGTGGCACGTACAATGAGCAGTTCTTC
CSARWGGGTYNEQFF
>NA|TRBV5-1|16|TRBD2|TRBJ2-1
TGCGCCAGCAGCTTGGGACTAGCGGGACAGTTCAGTGAGCAGTTCTTC
CASSLGLAGQFSEQFF
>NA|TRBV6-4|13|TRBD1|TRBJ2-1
TGTGCCAGCAGTGCCCTAAGACAGGGCTTATTGTTCTTC
CASSALRQGLLFF
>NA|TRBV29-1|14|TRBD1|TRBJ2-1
TGCAGCGCCTGGAGCCAGGGGGCCTACAATGAGCAGTTCTTC
CSAWSQGAYNEQFF